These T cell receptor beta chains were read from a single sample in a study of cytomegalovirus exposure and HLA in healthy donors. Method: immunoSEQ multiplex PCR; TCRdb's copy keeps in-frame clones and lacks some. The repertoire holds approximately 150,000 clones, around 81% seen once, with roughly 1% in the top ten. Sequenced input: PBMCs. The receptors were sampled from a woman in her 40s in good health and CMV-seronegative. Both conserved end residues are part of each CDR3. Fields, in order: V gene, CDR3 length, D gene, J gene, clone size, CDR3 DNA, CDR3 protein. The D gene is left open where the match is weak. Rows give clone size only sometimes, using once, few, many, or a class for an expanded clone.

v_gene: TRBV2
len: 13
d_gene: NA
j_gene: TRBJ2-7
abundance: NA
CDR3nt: TGTGCCAGCAGTGAAATCCAACAGGGCAGGCAGAACTTC
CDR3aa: CASSEIQQGRQNF

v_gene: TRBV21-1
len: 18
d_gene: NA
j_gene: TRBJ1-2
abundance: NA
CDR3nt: TGTGCCAGCAGCAAAGAGGGGGGTAGGGGGCGGCGGGGAAATGGCTACACCTTC
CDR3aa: CASSKEGGRGRRGNGYTF

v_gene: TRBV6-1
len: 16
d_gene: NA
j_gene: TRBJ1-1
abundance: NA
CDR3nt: TGTGCCAGCAGTGAAGCGCCCCGGGGGGGGCAAACTGAAGCTTTCTTT
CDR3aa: CASSEAPRGGQTEAFF

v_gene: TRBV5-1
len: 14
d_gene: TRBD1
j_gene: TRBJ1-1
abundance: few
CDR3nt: TGCGCCAGCATAACGGGACAGGGGAACACTGAAGCTTTCTTT
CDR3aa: CASITGQGNTEAFF

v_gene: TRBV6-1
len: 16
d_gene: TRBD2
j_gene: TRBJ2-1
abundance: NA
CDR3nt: TGTGCCAGCAGTGAAGAGGGCCTAGCGGAATACAATGAGCAGTTCTTC
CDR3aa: CASSEEGLAEYNEQFF

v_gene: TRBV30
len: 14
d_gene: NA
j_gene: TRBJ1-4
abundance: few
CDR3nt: TGTGCCTGGAGTCGAGGCGGAACTAATGAAAAACTGTTTTTT
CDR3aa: CAWSRGGTNEKLFF

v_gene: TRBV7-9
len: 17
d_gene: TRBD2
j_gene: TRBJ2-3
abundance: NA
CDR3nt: TGTGCCAGCAGCTTATGGGCGGGAGGTAAAGTTACAGATACGCAGTATTTT
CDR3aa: CASSLWAGGKVTDTQYF

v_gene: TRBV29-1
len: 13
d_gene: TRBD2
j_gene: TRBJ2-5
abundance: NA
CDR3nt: TGCAGCGTTGAACTAGCGGGAGCGGAGACCCAGTACTTC
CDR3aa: CSVELAGAETQYF

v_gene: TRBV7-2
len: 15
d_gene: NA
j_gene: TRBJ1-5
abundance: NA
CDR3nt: TGTGCCAGCAGCTTATATCCAGGGGTGCAACAGCCCCAGCATTTT
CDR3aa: CASSLYPGVQQPQHF

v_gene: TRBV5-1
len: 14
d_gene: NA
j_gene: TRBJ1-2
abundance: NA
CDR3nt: TGCGCCAGCAGCGTACAGCAGGGTGGGGATGGCTACACCTTC
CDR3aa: CASSVQQGGDGYTF

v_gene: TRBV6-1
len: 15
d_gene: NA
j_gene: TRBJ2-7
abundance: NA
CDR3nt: TGTGCCAGCAGCCTAGACGCCAGAGCCTCCTACGAGCAGTACTTC
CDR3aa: CASSLDARASYEQYF

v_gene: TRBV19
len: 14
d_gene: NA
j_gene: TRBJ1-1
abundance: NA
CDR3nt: TGTGCCAGTAGTTCCCGGACTGTGACGGAGTGGGCTTTCTTT
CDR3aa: CASSSRTVTEWAFF

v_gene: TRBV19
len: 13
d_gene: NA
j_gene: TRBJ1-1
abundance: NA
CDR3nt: TGTGCCAGTAGAACGATAGCTGGTACTGAAGCTTTCTTT
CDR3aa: CASRTIAGTEAFF

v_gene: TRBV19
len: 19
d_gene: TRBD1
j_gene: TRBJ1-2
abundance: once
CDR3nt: TGTGCCAGTAGTATACCGGGGGCTCCTGACAGGGCCTCTAACTATGGCTACACCTTC
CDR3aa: CASSIPGAPDRASNYGYTF

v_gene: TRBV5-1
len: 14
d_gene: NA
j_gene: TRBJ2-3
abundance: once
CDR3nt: TGCGCCAGCAGCTTCCAGGGGTCCACAGATACGCAGTATTTT
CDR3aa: CASSFQGSTDTQYF

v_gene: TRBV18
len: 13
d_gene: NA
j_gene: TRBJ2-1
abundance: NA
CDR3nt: TGTGCCAGCTCACCACCAGCAGGGGATGAGCAGTTCTTC
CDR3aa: CASSPPAGDEQFF

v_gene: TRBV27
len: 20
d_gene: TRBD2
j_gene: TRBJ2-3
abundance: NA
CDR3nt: TGTGCCAGCAGTTTACTCCAATTATGGGATTACGGGCTAGCGGGAGATACGCAGTATTTT
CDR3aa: CASSLLQLWDYGLAGDTQYF